This is a list of T cell receptor beta chains from one sample in a study of cytomegalovirus exposure and HLA in healthy donors. Repertoires were generated with immunoSEQ multiplex PCR, while TCRdb's copy carries only in-frame clones and drops some. The repertoire holds 100,000 to 150,000 clones, 75% to 85% seen once, with approximately 2.4% in the top ten. Sequencing was performed on PBMCs. These TCRs come from a man between 50 and 59 years old in good health and CMV-seronegative. The CDR3 runs from the conserved cysteine through the conserved F or W. The D gene is left open where the match is weak. Rows give clone size only sometimes, using once, few, many, or a class for an expanded clone.

size	V	J	length	D	CDR3	DNA
-	TRBV7-2	TRBJ2-3	16	TRBD1	CASSLRQGSLTDTQYF	TGTGCCAGCAGCCTGCGACAGGGGTCGTTGACAGATACGCAGTATTTT
-	TRBV11-2	TRBJ1-1	12	-	CASSPMRTEAFF	TGTGCCAGCAGCCCCATGCGCACTGAAGCTTTCTTT
few	TRBV5-4	TRBJ2-6	17	-	CASSLGVGRPGANVLTF	TGTGCCAGCAGCTTGGGGGTGGGGCGTCCTGGGGCCAACGTCCTGACTTTC
-	TRBV30	TRBJ1-5	12	-	CAWDLGGQPQHF	TGTGCCTGGGACCTAGGGGGTCAGCCCCAGCATTTT
-	TRBV14	TRBJ2-6	16	-	CASSDLQGSGANVLTF	TGTGCCAGCAGCGATCTCCAGGGTTCTGGGGCCAACGTCCTGACTTTC
-	TRBV5-1	TRBJ2-1	13	TRBD2	CASIGTSFNEQFF	TGCGCCAGCATCGGGACTAGCTTTAATGAGCAGTTCTTC
-	TRBV5-1	TRBJ2-5	14	TRBD2	CASSPAGGPETQYF	TGCGCCAGCAGCCCAGCGGGGGGCCCAGAGACCCAGTACTTC
-	TRBV7-9	TRBJ2-1	15	TRBD2	CASSFSGGARDEQFF	TGTGCCAGCAGCTTTAGCGGGGGGGCCAGGGATGAGCAGTTCTTC
-	TRBV21-1	TRBJ2-5	14	-	CASIGLAGEETQYF	TGTGCCAGCATCGGTCTAGCGGGGGAAGAGACCCAGTACTTC
-	TRBV7-9	TRBJ1-1	15	TRBD1	CASSHRQGGGTEAFF	TGTGCCAGCAGCCACCGACAGGGCGGTGGAACTGAAGCTTTCTTT
-	TRBV2	TRBJ1-1	12	TRBD1	CASTLGQGEAFF	TGTGCCAGCACCCTTGGACAGGGTGAAGCTTTCTTT
-	TRBV15	TRBJ2-7	14	-	CATSRGAGTYEQYF	TGTGCCACCAGCAGAGGAGCAGGGACCTACGAGCAGTACTTC
-	TRBV5-5	TRBJ1-1	14	-	CASSLRQMNTEAFF	TGTGCCAGCAGCTTGAGACAAATGAACACTGAAGCTTTCTTT
once	TRBV6-5	TRBJ1-2	15	TRBD1	CASSLEQGVSYGYTF	TGTGCCAGCAGTTTAGAACAGGGGGTTAGCTATGGCTACACCTTC
-	TRBV30	TRBJ2-7	12	-	CAWSVFVREQYF	TGTGCCTGGAGTGTATTTGTCCGGGAGCAGTACTTC
-	TRBV6-1	TRBJ2-1	15	TRBD1	CASRKDRSSYNEQFF	TGTGCCAGCAGGAAGGACAGGAGCTCCTACAATGAGCAGTTCTTC